Only a few counts were recorded for the clone carrying this TCR beta chain. Primers used in a second PCR of roughly 6 to 12 cycles were a sample-barcoded 5' primer and a J-beta primer mix. A single record per CDR3 protein comes from TCRdb applying MiXCR to the 5' RACE reads. The profile shows 1.5 million to 2 million distinct CDR3 sequences, more than 35% of them singletons. The data stem from a study of blood T cells in healthy people across ages. The receptor's source is a human donor in good health. Sequencing was done on a sample of blood.

The CDR3 loop is CSARETGYYEQYF. The DNA of the CDR3 is TGCAGTGCTAGGGAGACAGGGTACTACGAGCAGTACTTC. The rearrangement uses TRBV20-1 and TRBJ2-7, with 7 nucleotides matching TRBD1. V shed 3 bases and J 3 bases; nucleotides not matched to a gene: 5. CDR1 DFQATT and CDR2 SNEGSKA come from the germline V gene (reference sequence). The length of the CDR3 is 13 residues.